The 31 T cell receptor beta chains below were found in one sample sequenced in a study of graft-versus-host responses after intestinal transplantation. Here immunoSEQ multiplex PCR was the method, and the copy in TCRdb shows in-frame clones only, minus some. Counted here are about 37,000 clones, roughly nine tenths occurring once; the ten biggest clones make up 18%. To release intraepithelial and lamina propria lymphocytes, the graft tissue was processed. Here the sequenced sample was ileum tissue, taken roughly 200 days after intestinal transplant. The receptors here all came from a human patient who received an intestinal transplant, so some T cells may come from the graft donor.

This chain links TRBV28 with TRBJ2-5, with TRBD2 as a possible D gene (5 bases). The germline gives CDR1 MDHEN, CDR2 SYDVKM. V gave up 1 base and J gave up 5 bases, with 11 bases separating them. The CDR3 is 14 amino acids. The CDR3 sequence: CASSLSASTETQYF. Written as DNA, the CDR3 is TGTGCCAGCAGTTTATCGGCTAGCACCGAGACCCAGTACTTC.

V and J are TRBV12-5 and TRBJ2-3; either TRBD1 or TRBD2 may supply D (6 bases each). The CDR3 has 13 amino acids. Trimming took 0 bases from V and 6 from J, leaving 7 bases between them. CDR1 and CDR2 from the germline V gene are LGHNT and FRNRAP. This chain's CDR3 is CASGLVGGDTQYF. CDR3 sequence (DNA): TGTGCTAGTGGTTTGGTAGGGGGGGATACGCAGTATTTT. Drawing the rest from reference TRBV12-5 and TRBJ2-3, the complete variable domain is DARVTQTPRHKVTEMGQEVTMRCQPILGHNTVFWYRQTMMQGLELLAYFRNRAPLDDSGMPKDRFSAEMPDATLATLKIQPSEPRDSAVYFCASGLVGGDTQYFGPGTRLTVL.

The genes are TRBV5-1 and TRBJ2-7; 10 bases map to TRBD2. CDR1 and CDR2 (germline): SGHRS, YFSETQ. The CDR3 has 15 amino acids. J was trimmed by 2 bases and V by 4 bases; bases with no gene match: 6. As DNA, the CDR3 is TGCGCCAGCAGCGCTGGGACTAGCGTTACCTACGAGCAGTACTTC. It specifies CASSAGTSVTYEQYF.

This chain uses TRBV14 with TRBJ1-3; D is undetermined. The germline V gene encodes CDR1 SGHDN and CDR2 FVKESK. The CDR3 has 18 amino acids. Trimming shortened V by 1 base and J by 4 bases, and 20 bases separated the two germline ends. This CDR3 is CASSQVPRHGYSGNTIYF. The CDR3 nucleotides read TGTGCCAGCAGCCAAGTCCCCCGTCACGGGTATTCGGGAAACACCATATATTTT.

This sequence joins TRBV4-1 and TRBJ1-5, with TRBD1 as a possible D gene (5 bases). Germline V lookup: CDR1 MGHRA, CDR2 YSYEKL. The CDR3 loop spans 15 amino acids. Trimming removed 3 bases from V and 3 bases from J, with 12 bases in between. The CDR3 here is CASSQKQDPNQPQHF. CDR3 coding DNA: TGCGCCAGCAGCCAGAAACAGGATCCCAATCAGCCCCAGCATTTT.

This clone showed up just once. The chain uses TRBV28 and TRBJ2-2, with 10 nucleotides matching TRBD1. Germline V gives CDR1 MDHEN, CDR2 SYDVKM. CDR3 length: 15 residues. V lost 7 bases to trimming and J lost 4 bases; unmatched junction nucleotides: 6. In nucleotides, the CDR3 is TGTGCCAGCAACCGATGGACAGGGGGCACCGGGGAGCTGTTTTTT. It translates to CASNRWTGGTGELFF.

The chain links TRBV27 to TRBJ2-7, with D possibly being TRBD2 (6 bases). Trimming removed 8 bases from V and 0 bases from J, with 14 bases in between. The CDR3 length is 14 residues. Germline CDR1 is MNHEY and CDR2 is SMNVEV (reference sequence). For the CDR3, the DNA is TGTGCCAGCGCCAGCGGGTACTCCTCCTACGAGCAGTACTTC. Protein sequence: CASASGYSSYEQYF.

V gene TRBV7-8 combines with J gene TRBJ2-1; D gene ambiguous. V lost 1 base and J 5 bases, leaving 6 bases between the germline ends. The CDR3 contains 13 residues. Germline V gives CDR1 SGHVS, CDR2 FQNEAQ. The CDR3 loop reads CASSLGTDNEQFF. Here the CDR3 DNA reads TGTGCCAGCAGCTTAGGTACTGACAATGAGCAGTTCTTC.

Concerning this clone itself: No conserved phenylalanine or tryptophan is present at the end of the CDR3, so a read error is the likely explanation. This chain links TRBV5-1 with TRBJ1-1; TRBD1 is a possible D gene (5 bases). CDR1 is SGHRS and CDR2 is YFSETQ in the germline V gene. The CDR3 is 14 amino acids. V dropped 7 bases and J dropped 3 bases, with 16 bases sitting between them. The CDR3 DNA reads TGCGCCAGCCGGGGGGGGACGATCGACACTGAAGCTTTCCTT. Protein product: CASRGGTIDTEAFL.

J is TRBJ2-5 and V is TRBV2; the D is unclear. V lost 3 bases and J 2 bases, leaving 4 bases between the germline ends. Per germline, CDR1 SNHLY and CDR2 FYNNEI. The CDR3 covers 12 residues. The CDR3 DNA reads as TGTGCCAGCAGTGACAGGCAAGAGACCCAGTACTTC. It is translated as CASSDRQETQYF.

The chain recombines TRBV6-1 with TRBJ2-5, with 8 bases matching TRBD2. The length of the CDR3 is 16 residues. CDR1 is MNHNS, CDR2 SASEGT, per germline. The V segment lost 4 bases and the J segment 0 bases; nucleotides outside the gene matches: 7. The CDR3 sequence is CASSVIAGSYQETQYF. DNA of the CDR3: TGTGCCAGCAGTGTCATAGCGGGGTCGTACCAAGAGACCCAGTACTTC.

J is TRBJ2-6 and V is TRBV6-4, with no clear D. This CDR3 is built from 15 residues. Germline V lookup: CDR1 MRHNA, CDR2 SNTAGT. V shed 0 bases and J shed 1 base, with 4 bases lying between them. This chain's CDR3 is CASSDSKSGANVLTF. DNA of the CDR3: TGTGCCAGCAGTGACTCCAAATCTGGGGCCAACGTCCTGACTTTC.

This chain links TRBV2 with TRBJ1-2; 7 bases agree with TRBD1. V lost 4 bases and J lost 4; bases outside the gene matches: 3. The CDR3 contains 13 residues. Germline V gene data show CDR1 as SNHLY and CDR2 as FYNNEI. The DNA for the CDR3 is TGTGCCAGCAGTGCCAGGGGGGGCTATGGCTACACCTTC. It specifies CASSARGGYGYTF.

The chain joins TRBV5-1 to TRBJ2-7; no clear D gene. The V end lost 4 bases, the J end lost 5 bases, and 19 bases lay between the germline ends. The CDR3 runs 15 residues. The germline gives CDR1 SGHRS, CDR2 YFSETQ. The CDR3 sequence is CASSPPRRAVNEQYF. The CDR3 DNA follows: TGCGCCAGCAGCCCCCCCAGACGGGCGGTCAACGAGCAGTACTTC. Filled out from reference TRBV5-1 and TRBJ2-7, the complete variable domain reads KAGVTQTPRYLIKTRGQQVTLSCSPISGHRSVSWYQQTPGQGLQFLFEYFSETQRNKGNFPGRFSGRQFSNSRSEMNVSTLELGDSALYLCASSPPRRAVNEQYFGPGTRLTVT.

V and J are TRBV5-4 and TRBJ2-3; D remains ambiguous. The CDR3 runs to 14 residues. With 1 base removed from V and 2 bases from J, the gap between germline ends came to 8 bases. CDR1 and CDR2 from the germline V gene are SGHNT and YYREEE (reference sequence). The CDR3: CASSLSSNTDTQYF. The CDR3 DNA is TGTGCCAGCAGCTTGAGTTCTAACACAGATACGCAGTATTTT.

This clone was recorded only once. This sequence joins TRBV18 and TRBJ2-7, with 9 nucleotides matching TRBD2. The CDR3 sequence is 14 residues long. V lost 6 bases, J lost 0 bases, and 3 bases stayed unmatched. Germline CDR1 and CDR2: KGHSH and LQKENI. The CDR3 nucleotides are TGTGCCAGCTCCGTAGCGGGGGACTCCTACGAGCAGTACTTC. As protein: CASSVAGDSYEQYF.

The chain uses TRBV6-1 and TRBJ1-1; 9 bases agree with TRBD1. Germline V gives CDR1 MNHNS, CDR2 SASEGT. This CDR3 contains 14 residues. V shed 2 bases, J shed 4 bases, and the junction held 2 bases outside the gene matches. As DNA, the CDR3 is TGTGCCAGCAGTGAAATGGGACAGGGCACTGAAGCTTTCTTT. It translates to CASSEMGQGTEAFF.

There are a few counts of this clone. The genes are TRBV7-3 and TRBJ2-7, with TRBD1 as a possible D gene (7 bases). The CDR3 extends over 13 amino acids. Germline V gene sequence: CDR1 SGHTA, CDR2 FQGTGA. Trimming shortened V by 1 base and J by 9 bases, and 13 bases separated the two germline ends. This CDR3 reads CASSLRAGGGQYF. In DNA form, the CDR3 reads TGTGCCAGCAGCTTAAGGGCAGGGGGAGGGCAGTACTTC. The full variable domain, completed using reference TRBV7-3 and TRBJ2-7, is GAGVSQTPSNKVTEKGKYVELRCDPISGHTALYWYRQSLGQGPEFLIYFQGTGAADDSGLPNDRFFAVRPEGSVSTLKIQRTERGDSAVYLCASSLRAGGGQYFGPGTRLTVT.

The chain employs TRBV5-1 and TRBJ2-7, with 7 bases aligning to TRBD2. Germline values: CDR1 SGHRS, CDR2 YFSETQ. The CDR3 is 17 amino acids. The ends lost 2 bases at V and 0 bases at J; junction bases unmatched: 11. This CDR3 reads CASSLLPLAWLSYEQYF. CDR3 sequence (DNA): TGCGCCAGCAGCTTACTTCCACTAGCGTGGCTCTCCTACGAGCAGTACTTC.

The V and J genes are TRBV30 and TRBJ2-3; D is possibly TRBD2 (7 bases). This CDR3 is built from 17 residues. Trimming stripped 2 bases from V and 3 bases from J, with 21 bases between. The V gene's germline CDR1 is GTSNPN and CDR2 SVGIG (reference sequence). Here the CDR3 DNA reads TGTGCCTGGAGTCAGCTTTTGGGGGGGCCGAGGACAGATACGCAGTATTTT. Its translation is CAWSQLLGGPRTDTQYF.

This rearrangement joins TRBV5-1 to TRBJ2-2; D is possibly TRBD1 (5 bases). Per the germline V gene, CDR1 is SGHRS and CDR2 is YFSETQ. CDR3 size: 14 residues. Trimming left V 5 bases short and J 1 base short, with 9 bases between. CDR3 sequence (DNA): TGCGCCAGCAGAGATACAGGGAACACCGGGGAGCTGTTTTTT. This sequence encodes CASRDTGNTGELFF.

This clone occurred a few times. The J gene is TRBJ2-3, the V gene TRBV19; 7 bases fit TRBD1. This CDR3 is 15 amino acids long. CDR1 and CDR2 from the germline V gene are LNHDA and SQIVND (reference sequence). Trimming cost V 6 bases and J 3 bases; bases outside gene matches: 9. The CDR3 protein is CASSRARTGTDTQYF. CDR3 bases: TGTGCCAGTAGCCGAGCCAGGACAGGAACAGATACGCAGTATTTT.

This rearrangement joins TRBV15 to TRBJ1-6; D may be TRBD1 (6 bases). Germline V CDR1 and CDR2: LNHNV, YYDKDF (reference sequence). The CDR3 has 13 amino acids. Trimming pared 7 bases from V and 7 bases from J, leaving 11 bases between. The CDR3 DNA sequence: TGTGCCACCAATATAGGGGGAAATTCACCCCTCCACTTT. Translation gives CATNIGGNSPLHF.

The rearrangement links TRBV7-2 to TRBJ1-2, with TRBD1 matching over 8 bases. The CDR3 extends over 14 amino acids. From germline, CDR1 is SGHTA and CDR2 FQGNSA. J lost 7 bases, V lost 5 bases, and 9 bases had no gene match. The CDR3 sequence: CASSRRTGFGGYTF. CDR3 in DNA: TGTGCCAGCAGCAGACGGACAGGGTTTGGTGGCTACACCTTC.

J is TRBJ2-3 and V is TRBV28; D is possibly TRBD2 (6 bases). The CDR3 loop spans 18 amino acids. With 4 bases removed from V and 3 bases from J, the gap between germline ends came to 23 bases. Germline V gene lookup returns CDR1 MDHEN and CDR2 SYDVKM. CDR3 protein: CASSSPVTRGMRTDTQYF. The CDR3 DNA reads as TGTGCCAGCAGTTCGCCGGTGACGCGGGGCATGAGAACAGATACGCAGTATTTT.

This chain's CDR3 is CSVEWGTYEQYF. The CDR3 DNA reads TGCAGCGTTGAATGGGGGACCTACGAGCAGTACTTC. The J gene is TRBJ2-7, the V gene TRBV29-1; either TRBD1 or TRBD2 may supply D (5 bases each). Trimming took 2 bases from V and 2 from J, leaving 7 bases between them. This CDR3 is built from 12 residues. Germline V gene lookup returns CDR1 SQVTM and CDR2 ANQGSEA.

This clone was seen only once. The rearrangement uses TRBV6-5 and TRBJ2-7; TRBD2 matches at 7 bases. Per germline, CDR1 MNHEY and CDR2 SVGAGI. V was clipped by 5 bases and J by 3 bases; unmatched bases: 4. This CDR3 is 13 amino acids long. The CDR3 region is CASSLGLHYEQYF. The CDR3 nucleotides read TGTGCCAGCAGTCTGGGACTACACTACGAGCAGTACTTC.

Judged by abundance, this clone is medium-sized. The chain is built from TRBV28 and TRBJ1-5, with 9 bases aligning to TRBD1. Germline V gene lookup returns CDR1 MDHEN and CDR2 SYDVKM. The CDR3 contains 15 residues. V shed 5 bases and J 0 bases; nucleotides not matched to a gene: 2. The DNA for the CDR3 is TGTGCCAGCAGTAGGACAGGGGCTAGCAATCAGCCCCAGCATTTT. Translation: CASSRTGASNQPQHF.

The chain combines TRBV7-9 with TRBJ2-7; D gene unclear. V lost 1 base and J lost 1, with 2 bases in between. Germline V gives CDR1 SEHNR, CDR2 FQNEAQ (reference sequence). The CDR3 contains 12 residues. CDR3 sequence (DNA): TGTGCCAGCAGCTTAGGTTCCTACGAGCAGTACTTC. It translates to CASSLGSYEQYF. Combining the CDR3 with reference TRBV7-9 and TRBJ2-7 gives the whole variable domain DTGVSQNPRHKITKRGQNVTFRCDPISEHNRLYWYRQTLGQGPEFLTYFQNEAQLEKSRLLSDRFSAERPKGSFSTLEIQRTEQGDSAMYLCASSLGSYEQYFGPGTRLTVT.

CDR3: CASSFEVGTDTQYF. CDR3 DNA sequence: TGCGCCAGCAGCTTCGAGGTTGGCACAGATACGCAGTATTTT. The J gene is TRBJ2-3, the V gene TRBV5-1; unclear D gene. Trimming shortened V by 2 bases and J by 1 base, and 8 bases separated the two germline ends. Germline V gene sequence: CDR1 SGHRS, CDR2 YFSETQ. The CDR3 covers 14 residues.

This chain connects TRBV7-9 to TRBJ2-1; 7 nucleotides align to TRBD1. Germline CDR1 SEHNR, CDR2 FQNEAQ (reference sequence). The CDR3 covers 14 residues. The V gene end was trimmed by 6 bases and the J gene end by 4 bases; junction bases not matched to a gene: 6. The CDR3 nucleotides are TGTGCCAGCAGTCCACAGGGGCTGTACAATGAGCAGTTCTTC. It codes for CASSPQGLYNEQFF.